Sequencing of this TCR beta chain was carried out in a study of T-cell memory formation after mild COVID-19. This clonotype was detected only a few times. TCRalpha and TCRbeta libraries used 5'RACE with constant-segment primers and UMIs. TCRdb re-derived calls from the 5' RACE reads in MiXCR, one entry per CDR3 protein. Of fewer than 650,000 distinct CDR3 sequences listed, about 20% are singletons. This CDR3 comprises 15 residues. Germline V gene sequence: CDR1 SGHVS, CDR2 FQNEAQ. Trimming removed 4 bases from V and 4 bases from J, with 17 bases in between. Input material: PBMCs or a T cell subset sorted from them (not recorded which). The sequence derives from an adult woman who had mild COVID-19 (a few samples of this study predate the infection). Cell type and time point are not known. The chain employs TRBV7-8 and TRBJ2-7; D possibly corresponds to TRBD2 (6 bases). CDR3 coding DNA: TGTGCCAGCAGCTCCCTCCGACTAGTCGAGTACGAGCAGTACTTC. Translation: CASSSLRLVEYEQYF.